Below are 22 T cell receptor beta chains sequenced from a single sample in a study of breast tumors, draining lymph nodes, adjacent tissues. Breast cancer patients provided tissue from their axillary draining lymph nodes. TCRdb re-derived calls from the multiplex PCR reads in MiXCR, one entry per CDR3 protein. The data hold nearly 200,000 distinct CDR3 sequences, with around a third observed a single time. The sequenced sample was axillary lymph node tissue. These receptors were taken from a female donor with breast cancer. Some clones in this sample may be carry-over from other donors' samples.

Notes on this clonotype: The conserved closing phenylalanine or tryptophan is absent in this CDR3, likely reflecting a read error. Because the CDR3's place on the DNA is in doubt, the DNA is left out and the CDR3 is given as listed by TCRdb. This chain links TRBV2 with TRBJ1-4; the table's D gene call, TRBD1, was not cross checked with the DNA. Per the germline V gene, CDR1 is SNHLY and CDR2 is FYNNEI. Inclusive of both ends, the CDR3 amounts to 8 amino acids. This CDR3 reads CASSEITR.

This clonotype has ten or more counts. CDR3 residues: CASSLYSGGAGDTQYF. The CDR3, as DNA: TGTGCCAGCAGCTTGTATAGCGGGGGGGCGGGGGATACGCAGTATTTT. The V gene is TRBV5-6, the J gene TRBJ2-3, with 11 bases fitting TRBD2. Trimming cost V 1 base and J 6 bases; bases outside gene matches: 7. The CDR3 has 16 residues. CDR1 and CDR2 from the germline V gene are SGHDT and YYEEEE.

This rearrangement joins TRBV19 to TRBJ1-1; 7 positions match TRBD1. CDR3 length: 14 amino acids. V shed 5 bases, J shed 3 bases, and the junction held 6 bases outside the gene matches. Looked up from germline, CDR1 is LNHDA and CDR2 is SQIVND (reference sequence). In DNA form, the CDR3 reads TGTGCCAGTAGTGTCACAGGGGTGGACACTGAAGCTTTCTTT. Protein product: CASSVTGVDTEAFF.

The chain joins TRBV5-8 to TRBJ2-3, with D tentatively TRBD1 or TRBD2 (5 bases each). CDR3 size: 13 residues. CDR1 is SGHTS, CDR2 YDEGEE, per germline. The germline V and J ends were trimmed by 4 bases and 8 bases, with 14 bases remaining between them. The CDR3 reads CASSGVGAGTQYF. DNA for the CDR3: TGTGCCAGCAGCGGGGTCGGGGCAGGTACGCAGTATTTT.

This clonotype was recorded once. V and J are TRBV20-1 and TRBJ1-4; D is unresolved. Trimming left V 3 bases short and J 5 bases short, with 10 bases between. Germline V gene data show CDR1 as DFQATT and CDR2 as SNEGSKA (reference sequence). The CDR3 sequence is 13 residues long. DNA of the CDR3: TGCAGTGCTAGGGGTAGCGGGAATGAAAAACTGTTTTTT. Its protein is CSARGSGNEKLFF.

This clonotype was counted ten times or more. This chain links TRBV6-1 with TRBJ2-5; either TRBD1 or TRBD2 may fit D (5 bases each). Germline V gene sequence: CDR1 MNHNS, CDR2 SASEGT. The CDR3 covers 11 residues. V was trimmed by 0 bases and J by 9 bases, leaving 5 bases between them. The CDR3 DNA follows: TGTGCCAGCAGTGAAGCGGGGGCCCAGTACTTC. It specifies CASSEAGAQYF.

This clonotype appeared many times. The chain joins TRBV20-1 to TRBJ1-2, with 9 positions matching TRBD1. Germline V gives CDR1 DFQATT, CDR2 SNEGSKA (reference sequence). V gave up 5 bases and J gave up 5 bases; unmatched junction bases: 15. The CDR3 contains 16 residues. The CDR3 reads CSAPPGTGSSIYGYTF. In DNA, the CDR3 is TGCAGTGCTCCTCCCGGGACAGGGTCCTCCATTTATGGCTACACCTTC.

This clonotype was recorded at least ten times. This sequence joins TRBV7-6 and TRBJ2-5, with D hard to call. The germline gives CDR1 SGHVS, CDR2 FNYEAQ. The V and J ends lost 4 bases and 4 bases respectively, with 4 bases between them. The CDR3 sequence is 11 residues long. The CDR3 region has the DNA TGTGCCAGCAGCTCTTCAGAGACCCAGTACTTC. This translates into CASSSSETQYF.

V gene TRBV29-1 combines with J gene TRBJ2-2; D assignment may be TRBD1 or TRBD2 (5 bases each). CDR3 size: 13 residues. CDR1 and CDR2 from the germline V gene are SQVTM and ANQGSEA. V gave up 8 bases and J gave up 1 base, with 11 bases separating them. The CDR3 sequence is CSLPGRNTGELFF. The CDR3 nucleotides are TGCAGCTTGCCAGGGAGGAACACCGGGGAGCTGTTTTTT.

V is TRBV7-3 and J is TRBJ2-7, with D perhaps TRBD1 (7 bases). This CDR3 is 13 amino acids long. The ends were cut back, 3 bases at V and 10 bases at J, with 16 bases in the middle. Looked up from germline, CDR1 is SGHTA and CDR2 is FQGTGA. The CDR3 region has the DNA TGTGCCAGCAGCTTTAATCAGGGGGGCAACCAGTACTTC. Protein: CASSFNQGGNQYF.

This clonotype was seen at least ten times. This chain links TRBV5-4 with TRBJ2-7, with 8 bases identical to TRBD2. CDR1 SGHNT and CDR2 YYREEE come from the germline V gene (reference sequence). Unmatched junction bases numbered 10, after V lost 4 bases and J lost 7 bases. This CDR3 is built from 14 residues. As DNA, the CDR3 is TGTGCCAGCAGCGCGGGACTAGGAGAAGGGGAGCAGTACTTC. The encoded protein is CASSAGLGEGEQYF.

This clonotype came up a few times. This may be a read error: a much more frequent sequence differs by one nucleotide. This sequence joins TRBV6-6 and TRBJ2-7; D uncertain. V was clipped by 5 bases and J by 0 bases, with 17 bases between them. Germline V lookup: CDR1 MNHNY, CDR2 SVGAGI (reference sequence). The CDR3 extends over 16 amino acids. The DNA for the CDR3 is TGTGCCAGCAGTCCCAACCTCAGGAGTAGCTCCTACGAGCAGTACTTC. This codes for CASSPNLRSSSYEQYF.

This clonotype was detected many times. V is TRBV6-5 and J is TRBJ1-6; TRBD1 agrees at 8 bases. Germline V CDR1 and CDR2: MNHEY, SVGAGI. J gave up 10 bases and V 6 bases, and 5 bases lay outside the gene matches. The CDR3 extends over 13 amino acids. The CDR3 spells CASRTGAWSPLHF. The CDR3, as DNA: TGTGCCAGCAGGACAGGGGCTTGGTCACCCCTCCACTTT.

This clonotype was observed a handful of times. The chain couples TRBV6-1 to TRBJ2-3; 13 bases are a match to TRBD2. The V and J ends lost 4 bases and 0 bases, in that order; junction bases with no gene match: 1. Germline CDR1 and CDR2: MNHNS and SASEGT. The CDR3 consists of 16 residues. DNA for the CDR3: TGTGCCAGCAGTGCACTAGCGGGGGGGAGCACAGATACGCAGTATTTT. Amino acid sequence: CASSALAGGSTDTQYF.

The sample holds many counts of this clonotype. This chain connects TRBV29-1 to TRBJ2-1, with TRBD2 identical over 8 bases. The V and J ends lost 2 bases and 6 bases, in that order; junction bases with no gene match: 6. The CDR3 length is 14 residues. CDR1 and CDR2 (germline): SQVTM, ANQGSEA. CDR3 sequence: CSVEPGGGSNEQFF. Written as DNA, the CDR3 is TGCAGCGTTGAACCTGGCGGGGGGAGCAATGAGCAGTTCTTC.

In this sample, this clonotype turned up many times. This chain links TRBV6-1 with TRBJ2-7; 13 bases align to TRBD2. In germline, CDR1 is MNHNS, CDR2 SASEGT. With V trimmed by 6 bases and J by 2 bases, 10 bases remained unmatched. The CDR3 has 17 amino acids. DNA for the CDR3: TGTGCCAGCAGCCCCGGGACTAGCGGGGTTGGTACCTACGAGCAGTACTTC. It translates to CASSPGTSGVGTYEQYF.

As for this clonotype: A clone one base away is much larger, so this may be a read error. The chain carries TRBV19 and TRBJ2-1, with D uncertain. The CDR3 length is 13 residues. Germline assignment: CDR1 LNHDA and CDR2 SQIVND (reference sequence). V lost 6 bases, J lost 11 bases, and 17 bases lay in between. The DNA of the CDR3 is TGTGCCAGTAGCTCGGAGTTGGATGGGAAGCAGTTCTTC. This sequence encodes CASSSELDGKQFF.

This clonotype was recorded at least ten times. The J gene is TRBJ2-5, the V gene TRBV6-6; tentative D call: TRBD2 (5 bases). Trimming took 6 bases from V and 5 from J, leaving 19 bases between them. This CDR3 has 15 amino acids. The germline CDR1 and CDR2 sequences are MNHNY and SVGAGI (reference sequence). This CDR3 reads CASRGRALERETQYF. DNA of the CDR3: TGTGCCAGCAGGGGCCGCGCCCTAGAGCGGGAGACCCAGTACTTC.

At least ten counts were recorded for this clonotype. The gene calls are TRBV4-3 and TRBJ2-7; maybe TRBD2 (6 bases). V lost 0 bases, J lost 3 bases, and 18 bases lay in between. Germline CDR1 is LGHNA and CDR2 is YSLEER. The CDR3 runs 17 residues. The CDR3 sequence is CASSQDLGTQGVYEQYF. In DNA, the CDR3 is TGCGCCAGCAGCCAAGACTTGGGGACTCAAGGGGTCTACGAGCAGTACTTC.

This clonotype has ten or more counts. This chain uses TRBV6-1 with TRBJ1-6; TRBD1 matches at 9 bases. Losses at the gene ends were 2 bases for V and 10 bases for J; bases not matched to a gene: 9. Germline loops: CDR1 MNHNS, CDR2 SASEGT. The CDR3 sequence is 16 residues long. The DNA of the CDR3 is TGTGCCAGCAGTGAAAGTTGGGGACAGGGCCGGTCACCCCTCCACTTT. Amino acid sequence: CASSESWGQGRSPLHF.

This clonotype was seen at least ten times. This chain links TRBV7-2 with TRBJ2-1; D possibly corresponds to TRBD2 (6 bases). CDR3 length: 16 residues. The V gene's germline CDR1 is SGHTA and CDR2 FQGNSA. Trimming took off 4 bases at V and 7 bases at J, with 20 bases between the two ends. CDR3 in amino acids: CASSSRGKAARNEQFF. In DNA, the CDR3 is TGTGCCAGCAGCTCCCGCGGGAAAGCGGCTAGGAATGAGCAGTTCTTC.

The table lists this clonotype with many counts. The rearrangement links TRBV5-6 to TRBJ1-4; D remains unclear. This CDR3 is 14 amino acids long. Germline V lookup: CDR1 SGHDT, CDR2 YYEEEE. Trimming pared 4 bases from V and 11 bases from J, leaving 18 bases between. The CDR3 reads CASSLFPLDGKLFF. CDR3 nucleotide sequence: TGTGCCAGCAGCCTCTTTCCCCTTGATGGCAAACTGTTTTTT.